This passage covers 8 T cell receptor beta chains from one sample sequenced in a study of T-cell reconstitution after alpha-beta-depleted transplantation in children. It was with unique molecular identifiers that the TCRbeta library was prepared. Each CDR3 protein gets one entry after TCRdb re-called the PCR reads with MiXCR. The sample consists of 600,000 or so distinct CDR3 sequences, more than 20% of them appearing once. Specimen: PBMCs, mostly from graft donor cells, collected 360 days after TCRalphabeta/CD19-depleted stem cell transplant. These receptors originate from a boy younger than two who had a stem cell transplant for acute myeloid leukemia, so the T cells may come from the graft donor.

The table lists this clonotype with a few counts. The chain is built from TRBV6-1 and TRBJ2-1; D gene unclear. V shed 7 bases and J shed 0 bases, with 16 bases lying between them. In germline, CDR1 is MNHNS, CDR2 SASEGT. The CDR3 contains 16 residues. The CDR3 protein is CASTDGGTSSYNEQFF. The CDR3 nucleotides are TGTGCCAGCACCGACGGCGGTACGAGCTCCTACAATGAGCAGTTCTTC.

This clonotype came up a few times. The rearrangement links TRBV20-1 to TRBJ1-2; D is possibly TRBD1 (5 bases). The V gene lost 6 bases and the J gene lost 4 bases, with 21 bases spanning the gap. This CDR3 comprises 15 residues. CDR1 and CDR2 from the germline V gene are DFQATT and SNEGSKA (reference sequence). For the CDR3, the DNA is TGCAGTGCAAGCAAGACAGATTTTTCACCCTATGGCTACACCTTC. Residues: CSASKTDFSPYGYTF.

This clonotype has only one observation. Given a much more abundant clone one base away, this may be a read error. The chain uses TRBV20-1 and TRBJ1-1, with a possible D match to TRBD1 (5 bases). The germline CDR1 and CDR2 sequences are DFQATT and SNEGSKA (reference sequence). The CDR3 totals 14 residues. V gave up 0 bases and J gave up 10 bases, with 18 bases separating them. CDR3 in DNA: TGCAGTGCTAGAGATCTCGGTGGGGCAGGCCGAGCTTTCTTT. Translation gives CSARDLGGAGRAFF.

This clonotype was seen more than once but under ten times. The chain couples TRBV29-1 to TRBJ1-5; TRBD1 is a possible D gene (6 bases). Trimming cost V 5 bases and J 2 bases, with 10 bases left between them. Per the germline V gene, CDR1 is SQVTM and CDR2 is ANQGSEA. This CDR3 comprises 13 residues. The CDR3 loop reads CSVQGQGNQPQHF. The CDR3 region has the DNA TGCAGCGTTCAGGGGCAGGGCAATCAGCCCCAGCATTTT.

The DNA for the CDR3 is TGTGCCAGCTCACCACTGGAGGCAGGGCAACTCCAAGAGACCCAGTACTTC. Its protein is CASSPLEAGQLQETQYF. The V gene is TRBV18, the J gene TRBJ2-5; D may be TRBD1 or TRBD2 (5 bases each). CDR1 is KGHSH, CDR2 LQKENI, per germline. The CDR3 runs to 17 residues. V was shortened by 1 base and J by 1 base, with 16 bases between the two germline ends.

The rearrangement links TRBV7-6 to TRBJ2-7; no definite D call. The CDR3 runs 15 residues. Germline V gene lookup returns CDR1 SGHVS and CDR2 FNYEAQ. The V end lost 6 bases, the J end lost 2 bases, and 17 bases lay between the germline ends. The CDR3 loop reads CASRTIAWRTYEQYF. As DNA, the CDR3 is TGTGCCAGCAGAACCATTGCTTGGCGGACCTACGAGCAGTACTTC.

This clonotype was seen ten or more times. The rearrangement links TRBV20-1 to TRBJ2-1, with 8 nucleotides matching TRBD2. V shed 6 bases, J shed 1 base, and the junction held 5 bases outside the gene matches. Germline loops: CDR1 DFQATT, CDR2 SNEGSKA (reference sequence). CDR3 length equals 14 residues. CDR3 region: CSAGRGGSYNEQFF. CDR3 DNA: TGCAGTGCGGGACGGGGGGGTTCCTACAATGAGCAGTTCTTC.

The V gene is TRBV7-9, the J gene TRBJ1-1, with 7 bases identical to TRBD1. Germline-derived CDR1 and CDR2 are SEHNR and FQNEAQ (reference sequence). The trim removed 0 bases at V and 1 base at J, leaving 5 bases unmatched. This CDR3 is 16 amino acids long. CDR3 sequence (DNA): TGTGCCAGCAGCTTAGCGGCCACAGGGGAGAACACTGAAGCTTTCTTT. Translated: CASSLAATGENTEAFF. Drawing the rest from reference TRBV7-9 and TRBJ1-1, the complete variable domain is DTGVSQNPRHKITKRGQNVTFRCDPISEHNRLYWYRQTLGQGPEFLTYFQNEAQLEKSRLLSDRFSAERPKGSFSTLEIQRTEQGDSAMYLCASSLAATGENTEAFFGQGTRLTVV.